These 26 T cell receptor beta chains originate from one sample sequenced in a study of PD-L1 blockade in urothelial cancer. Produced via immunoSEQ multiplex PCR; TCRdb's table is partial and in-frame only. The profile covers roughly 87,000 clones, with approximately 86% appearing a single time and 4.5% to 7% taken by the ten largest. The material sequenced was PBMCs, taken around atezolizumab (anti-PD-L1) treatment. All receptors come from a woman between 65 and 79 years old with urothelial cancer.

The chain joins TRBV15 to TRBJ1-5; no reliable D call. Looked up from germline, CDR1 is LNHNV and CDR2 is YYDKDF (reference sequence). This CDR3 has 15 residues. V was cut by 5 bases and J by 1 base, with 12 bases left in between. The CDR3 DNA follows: TGTGCCACCAGCGACTTAGCCGGGAGCAATCAGCCCCAGCATTTT. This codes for CATSDLAGSNQPQHF.

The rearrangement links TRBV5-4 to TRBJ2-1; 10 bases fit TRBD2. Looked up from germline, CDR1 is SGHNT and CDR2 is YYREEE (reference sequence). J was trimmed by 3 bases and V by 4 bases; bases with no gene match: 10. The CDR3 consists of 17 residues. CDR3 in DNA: TGTGCCAGCAGCCAGGAGCGGGGGGGCCGATACTACAATGAGCAGTTCTTC. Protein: CASSQERGGRYYNEQFF.

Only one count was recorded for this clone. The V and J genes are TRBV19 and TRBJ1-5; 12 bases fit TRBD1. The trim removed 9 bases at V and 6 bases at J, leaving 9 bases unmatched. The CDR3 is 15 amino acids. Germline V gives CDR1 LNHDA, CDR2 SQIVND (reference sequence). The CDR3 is CASGPGQGATQPQHF. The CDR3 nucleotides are TGTGCCAGCGGACCGGGACAGGGGGCCACTCAGCCCCAGCATTTT.

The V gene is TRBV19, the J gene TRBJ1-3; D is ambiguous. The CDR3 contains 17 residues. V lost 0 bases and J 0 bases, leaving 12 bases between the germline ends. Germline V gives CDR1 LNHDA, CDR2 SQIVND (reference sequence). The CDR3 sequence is CASSIDRSVFSGNTIYF. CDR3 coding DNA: TGTGCCAGTAGTATAGATCGGAGTGTTTTCTCTGGAAACACCATATATTTT.

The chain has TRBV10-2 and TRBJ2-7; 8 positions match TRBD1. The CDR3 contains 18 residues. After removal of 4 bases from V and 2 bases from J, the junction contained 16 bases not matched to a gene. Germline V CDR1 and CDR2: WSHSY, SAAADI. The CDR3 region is CASSADRAPGYLTYEQYF. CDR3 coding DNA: TGCGCCAGCAGTGCGGACAGGGCGCCTGGCTACCTAACCTACGAGCAGTACTTC.

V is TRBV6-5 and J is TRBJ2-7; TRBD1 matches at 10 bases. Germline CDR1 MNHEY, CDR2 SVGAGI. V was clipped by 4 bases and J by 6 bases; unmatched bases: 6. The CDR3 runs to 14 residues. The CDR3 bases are TGTGCCAGCAGTTCCTCCGGGACAGGGGCCGAGCAGTACTTC. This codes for CASSSSGTGAEQYF.

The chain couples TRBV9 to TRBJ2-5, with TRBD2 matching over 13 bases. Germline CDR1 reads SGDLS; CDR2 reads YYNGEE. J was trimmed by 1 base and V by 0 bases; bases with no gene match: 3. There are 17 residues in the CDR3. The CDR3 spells CASSVGTSGGLQETQYF. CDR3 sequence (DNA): TGTGCCAGCAGCGTAGGGACTAGCGGGGGCCTCCAAGAGACCCAGTACTTC.

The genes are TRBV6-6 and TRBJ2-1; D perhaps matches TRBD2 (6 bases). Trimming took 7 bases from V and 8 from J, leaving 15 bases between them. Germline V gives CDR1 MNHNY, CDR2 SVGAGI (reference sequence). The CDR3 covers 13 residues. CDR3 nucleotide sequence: TGTGCCAGCACCCGACGGGAGATCGATGAGCAGTTCTTC. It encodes CASTRREIDEQFF.

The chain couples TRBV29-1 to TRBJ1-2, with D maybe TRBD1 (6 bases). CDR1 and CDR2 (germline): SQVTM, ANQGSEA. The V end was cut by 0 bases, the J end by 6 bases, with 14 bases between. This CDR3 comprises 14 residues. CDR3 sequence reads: CSVEDEGTRDGYTF. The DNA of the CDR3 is TGCAGCGTTGAAGATGAGGGGACAAGGGATGGCTACACCTTC.

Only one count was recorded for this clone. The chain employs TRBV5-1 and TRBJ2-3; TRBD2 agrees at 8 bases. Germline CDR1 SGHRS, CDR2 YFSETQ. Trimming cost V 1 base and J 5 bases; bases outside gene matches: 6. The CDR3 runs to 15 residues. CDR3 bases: TGCGCCAGCAGCTTGCTATCCCTAGCGGGAGATACGCAGTATTTT. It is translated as CASSLLSLAGDTQYF. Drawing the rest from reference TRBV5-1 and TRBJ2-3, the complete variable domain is KAGVTQTPRYLIKTRGQQVTLSCSPISGHRSVSWYQQTPGQGLQFLFEYFSETQRNKGNFPGRFSGRQFSNSRSEMNVSTLELGDSALYLCASSLLSLAGDTQYFGPGTRLTVL.

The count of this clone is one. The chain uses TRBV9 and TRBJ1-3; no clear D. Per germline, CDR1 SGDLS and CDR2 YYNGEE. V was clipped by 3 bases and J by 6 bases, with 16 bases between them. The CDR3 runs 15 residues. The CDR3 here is CASSAGNQAKNTIYF. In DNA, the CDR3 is TGTGCCAGCAGCGCGGGAAACCAGGCGAAAAACACCATATATTTT.

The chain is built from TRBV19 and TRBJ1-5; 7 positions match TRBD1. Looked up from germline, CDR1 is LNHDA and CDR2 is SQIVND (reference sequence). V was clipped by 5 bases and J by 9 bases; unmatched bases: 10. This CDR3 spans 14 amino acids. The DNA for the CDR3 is TGTGCCAGTAGTTCCGGACAGGCCCAAGGGCCCCAGCATTTT. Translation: CASSSGQAQGPQHF.

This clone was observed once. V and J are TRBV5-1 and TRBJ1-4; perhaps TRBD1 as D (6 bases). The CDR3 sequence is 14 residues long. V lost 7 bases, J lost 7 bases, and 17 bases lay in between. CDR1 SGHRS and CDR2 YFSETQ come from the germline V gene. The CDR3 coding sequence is TGCGCCAGCCAGCGCGGGGGGCCCGGTGAAAAACTGTTTTTT. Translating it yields CASQRGGPGEKLFF.

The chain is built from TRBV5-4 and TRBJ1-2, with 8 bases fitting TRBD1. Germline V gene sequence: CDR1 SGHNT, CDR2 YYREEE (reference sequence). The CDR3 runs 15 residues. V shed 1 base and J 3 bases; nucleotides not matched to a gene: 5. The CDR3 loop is CASSLSAGGYYGYTF. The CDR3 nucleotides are TGTGCCAGCAGCTTGTCGGCAGGGGGCTACTATGGCTACACCTTC.

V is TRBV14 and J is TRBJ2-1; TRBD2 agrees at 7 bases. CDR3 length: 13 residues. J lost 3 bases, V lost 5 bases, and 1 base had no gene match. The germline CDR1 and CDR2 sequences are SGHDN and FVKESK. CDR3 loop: CASSGRVYNEQFF. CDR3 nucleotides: TGTGCCAGCAGCGGGAGGGTCTACAATGAGCAGTTCTTC.

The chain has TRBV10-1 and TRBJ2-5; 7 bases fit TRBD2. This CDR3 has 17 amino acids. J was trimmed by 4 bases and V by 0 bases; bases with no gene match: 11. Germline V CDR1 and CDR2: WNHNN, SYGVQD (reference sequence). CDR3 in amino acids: CASSESSLRERRETQYF. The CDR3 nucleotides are TGCGCCAGCAGTGAGTCGAGTCTGCGGGAGAGGAGAGAGACCCAGTACTTC.

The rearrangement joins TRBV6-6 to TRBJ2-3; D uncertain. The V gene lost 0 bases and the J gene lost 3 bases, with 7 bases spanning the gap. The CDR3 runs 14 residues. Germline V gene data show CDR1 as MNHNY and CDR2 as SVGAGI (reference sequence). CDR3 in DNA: TGTGCCAGCAGTTACTCAGAGTTGACAGATACGCAGTATTTT. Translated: CASSYSELTDTQYF.

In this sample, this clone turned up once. The CDR3 nucleotides read TGTGCCAGCAGTGGAGCCCTAGGGGGCGCCTACTATGGCTACACCTTC. Its translation is CASSGALGGAYYGYTF. The rearrangement uses TRBV25-1 and TRBJ1-2; 7 bases match TRBD1. The V gene end was trimmed by 4 bases and the J gene end by 3 bases; junction bases not matched to a gene: 11. The germline CDR1 and CDR2 sequences are MGHDK and SYGVNS. This CDR3 is built from 16 residues.

CDR3 sequence reads: CAWSTGPANQPQHF. The CDR3 region has the DNA TGTGCCTGGAGTACAGGGCCCGCTAATCAGCCCCAGCATTTT. The chain couples TRBV30 to TRBJ1-5; a weak D match, TRBD1 (6 bases). Germline V gene lookup returns CDR1 GTSNPN and CDR2 SVGIG (reference sequence). The CDR3 totals 14 residues. Trimming took 2 bases from V and 4 from J, leaving 12 bases between them.

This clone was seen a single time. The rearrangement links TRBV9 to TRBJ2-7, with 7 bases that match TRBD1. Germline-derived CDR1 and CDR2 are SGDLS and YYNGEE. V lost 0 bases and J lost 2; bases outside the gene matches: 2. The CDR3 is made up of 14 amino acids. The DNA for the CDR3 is TGTGCCAGCAGCGTAGCAACAGGGGCCTACGAGCAGTACTTC. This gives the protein CASSVATGAYEQYF.

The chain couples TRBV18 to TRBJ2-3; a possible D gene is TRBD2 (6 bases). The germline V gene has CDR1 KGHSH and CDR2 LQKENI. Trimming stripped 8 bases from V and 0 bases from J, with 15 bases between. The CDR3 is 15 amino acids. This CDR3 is CASQPRAGSTDTQYF. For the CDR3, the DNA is TGTGCCAGCCAACCAAGGGCGGGGAGCACAGATACGCAGTATTTT.

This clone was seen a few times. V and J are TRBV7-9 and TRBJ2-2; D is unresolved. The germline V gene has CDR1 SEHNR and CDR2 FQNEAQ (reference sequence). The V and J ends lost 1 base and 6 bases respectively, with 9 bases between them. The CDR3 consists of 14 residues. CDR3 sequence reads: CASSLGAVAGELFF. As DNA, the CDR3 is TGTGCCAGCAGCTTAGGGGCTGTTGCCGGGGAGCTGTTTTTT.

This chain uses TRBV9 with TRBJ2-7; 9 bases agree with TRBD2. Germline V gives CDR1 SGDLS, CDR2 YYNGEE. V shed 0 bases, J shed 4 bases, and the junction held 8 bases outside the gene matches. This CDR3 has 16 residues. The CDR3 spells CASSVGPIAGEYEQYF. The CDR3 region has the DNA TGTGCCAGCAGCGTAGGACCTATAGCGGGGGAGTACGAGCAGTACTTC.

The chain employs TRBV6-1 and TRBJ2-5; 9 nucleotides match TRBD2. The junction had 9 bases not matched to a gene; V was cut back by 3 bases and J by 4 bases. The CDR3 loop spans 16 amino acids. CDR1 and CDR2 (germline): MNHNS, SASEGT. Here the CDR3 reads CASSERSGRGGETQYF. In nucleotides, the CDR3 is TGTGCCAGCAGTGAGCGTAGCGGGAGAGGGGGAGAGACCCAGTACTTC.

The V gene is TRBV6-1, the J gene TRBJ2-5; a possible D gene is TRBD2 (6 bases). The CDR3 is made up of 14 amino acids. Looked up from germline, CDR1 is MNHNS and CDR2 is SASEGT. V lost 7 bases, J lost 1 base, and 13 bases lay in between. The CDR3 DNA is TGTGCCAGCAACCGGGAGTGGGCCCAAGAGACCCAGTACTTC. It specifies CASNREWAQETQYF.

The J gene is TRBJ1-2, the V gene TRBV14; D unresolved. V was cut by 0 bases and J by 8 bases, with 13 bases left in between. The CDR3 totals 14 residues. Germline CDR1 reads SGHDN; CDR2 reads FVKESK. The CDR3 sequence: CASSQDPSVMGYTF. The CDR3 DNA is TGTGCCAGCAGCCAAGATCCGAGTGTGATGGGCTACACCTTC.